This T cell receptor beta chain emerged from a study of human T cells and chemical hapten exposure. Whole-study context: Across its approximately 25 weeks, the study gave patients weekly diphenylcyclopropenone doses to the scalp. Mostly female patients had alopecia areata, totalis or universalis.

This clonotype has only a few counts. TCRdb reprocessed the RACE reads with MiXCR, giving one entry per CDR3 protein. The repertoire has about 340,000 distinct CDR3 sequences, 6% to 8.5% of them found once; the top ten carry less than 10%. The sample's time point: patch test 1, 2 weeks after DPC sensitization. The treatment here: therapeutic diphenylcyclopropenone sensitization with weekly scalp DPC. This CDR3 is 16 amino acids long. Germline-derived CDR1 and CDR2 are SNHLY and FYNNEI. V lost 7 bases and J 1 base, leaving 16 bases between the germline ends. The TCR comes from a woman aged 18-29 years with alopecia areata. Some clones in this sample may be carry-over from other donors' samples. This chain links TRBV2 with TRBJ2-2; possible D gene TRBD1, 6 bases. Source: whole blood, taken in connection with sensitization to the hapten diphenylcyclopropenone (DPC). The CDR3 loop is CASTPQGTVNTGELFF. The CDR3 DNA reads as TGTGCCAGCACCCCCCAGGGGACGGTGAACACCGGGGAGCTGTTTTTT. The full variable domain, in which reference TRBV2 and TRBJ2-2 provide the parts outside the CDR3, is EPEVTQTPSHQVTQMGQEVILRCVPISNHLYFYWYRQILGQKVEFLVSFYNNEISEKSEIFDDQFSVERPDGSNFTLKIRSTKLEDSAMYFCASTPQGTVNTGELFFGEGSRLTVL.